This T cell receptor beta chain was obtained from a study of pediatric ulcerative colitis. Regarding the study as a whole: Rectal pinch biopsies may include blood-derived T cells. In rectum, acute severe colitis had expanded clones and less diversity.

The data were produced by immunoSEQ multiplex PCR, yet TCRdb's version contains in-frame clones alone and is incomplete. The sample contains approximately 11,000 clones, roughly 82% of which appear only once. One to two pinch biopsies were taken from the rectum during colonoscopy. Turning to this clone: The antigen is undetermined.

This CDR3 spans 15 amino acids. CDR1 SGHAT and CDR2 FQNNGV come from the germline V gene. Trimming pared 1 base from V and 8 bases from J, leaving 12 bases between. The chain has TRBV11-2 and TRBJ1-6; weak D call: TRBD1 (5 bases). The source of this sequence is a girl between 5 and 17 years old who was a control in a study of pediatric ulcerative colitis. The sample consisted of gut tissue. The CDR3 DNA is TGTGCCAGCAGCTTAGGGGTGCCACAGGATTCACCCCTCCACTTT. This translates into CASSLGVPQDSPLHF.